These 15 T cell receptor delta chains share one sample of origin, sequenced in a study of γδ T cells in repeated Plasmodium falciparum infection. TCRdb reapplied CATT to the multiplex PCR reads. The data hold under 60,000 delta-chain clones, with approximately 1.5% observed a single time. Bulk repertoires came from Vgamma9/Vdelta2+ or Vdelta2-negative gammadelta T cells flow-sorted from PBMC. Source material: gamma-delta T cells from blood. All receptors come from a pool of human donors (malaria-infected and uninfected, not separated).

This clone was seen at least ten times. The V and J genes are TRDV2 and TRDJ1, with 7 bases aligning to TRDD3. The V gene's germline CDR1 is GEAIGNYY and CDR2 EKD. The CDR3 has 16 amino acids. V shed 3 bases and J 0 bases; nucleotides not matched to a gene: 9. CDR3 residues: CACDLLGIRNTDKLIF. CDR3 sequence (DNA): TGTGCCTGTGACTTACTGGGGATAAGGAACACCGATAAACTCATCTTT.

V usage is TRDV1 and J usage is TRDJ1; 12 nucleotides match TRDD3. TCRdb carries no J gene annotation; the J gene was assigned here by matching the DNA with germline. The V segment lost 9 bases and the J segment 1 base; nucleotides outside the gene matches: 18. The CDR3 has 19 residues. From germline, CDR1 is TSWWSYY and CDR2 QGS. CDR3 coding DNA: TGTGCTCTCCGCCGTCTAATCTGGGGGATACGATGGCCCACCGATAAACTCATCTTT. It yields the protein CALRRLIWGIRWPTDKLIF.

This clone was found many times. V is TRDV1 and J is TRDJ1, with D maybe TRDD3 (7 bases). This CDR3 comprises 23 residues. Germline CDR1 TSWWSYY, CDR2 QGS. Trimming took 4 bases from V and 1 from J, leaving 37 bases between them. Here the CDR3 DNA reads TGTGCTCTTGGGGTCCTACCGGGTCCACGTAAACCCACTGGGGCATTATTCACCGATAAACTCATCTTT. This sequence encodes CALGVLPGPRKPTGALFTDKLIF.

This clone came up many times. A far more abundant clone sits one base away, making this likely a read error. Other DNA sequences in this specimen translate into the identical CDR3. No J gene was named, though the V gene is TRDV2; the D call of TRDD3 is as the table states it, not checked on the DNA. The CDR3 contains 22 residues. Germline values: CDR1 GEAIGNYY, CDR2 EKD. DNA for the CDR3: TGTGCCTGTGATAAACGCCCTCGTCGGGGGGATACCCCAAACTCGTACACCGATAAGCTCATCTTT. Its translation: CACDKRPRRGDTPNSYTDKLIF.

This clone was seen a few times. The protein held in TCRdb is that of a much larger clone and does not match this DNA's translation at residue 6, likely because of a read error; the protein shown is translated from the DNA. The chain joins TRDV1 to TRDJ1; tentatively, D is TRDD2 or TRDD3 (5 bases each). TCRdb leaves out the J gene; it was filled in here by matching the DNA to germline. Looked up from germline, CDR1 is TSWWSYY and CDR2 is QGS. Trimming removed 2 bases at V and 0 bases at J, with 22 bases between. The CDR3 runs 19 residues. In nucleotides, the CDR3 is TGTGCTCTTGGGGAATGGTTCCTGGCGACGGGGACCCACACCGATAAACTCATCTTT. Translated, it gives CALGEWFLATGTHTDKLIF.

This clone turned up a few times. TCRdb's entry gives the protein of a much larger clone, which mismatches this DNA's translation at residue 19, likely from a read error; the protein reported here is translated from the DNA. V is TRDV1 and J is TRDJ1; 9 bases align to TRDD3. Here the J gene was assigned by germline matching of the DNA, as TCRdb has none. Germline V gene sequence: CDR1 TSWWSYY, CDR2 QGS. The junction had 31 bases not matched to a gene; V was cut back by 2 bases and J by 0 bases. CDR3 length: 25 residues. CDR3 bases: TGTGCTCTTGGGGAAAGGGTTCTGGGTTTCGGTCCTCCCGTACTGGGGGACCCCCACACCGATAAACTCATCTTT. Its protein is CALGERVLGFGPPVLGDPHTDKLIF.

About this clone itself: The protein TCRdb gives is from a much larger clone and does not agree with this DNA's translation at residue 6, likely a read error; the protein shown here comes from the DNA. The CDR3, as DNA: TGTGCTCTTGGGGATCAGGACGGTACTGGGGGATACGTCATATACACCGATAAACTCATCTTT. Translation gives CALGDQDGTGGYVIYTDKLIF. J is TRDJ1 and V is TRDV1; the match to TRDD3 covers 13 bases. Matching the DNA to germline supplied the J gene, which TCRdb does not give. Germline CDR1 reads TSWWSYY; CDR2 reads QGS. V gave up 3 bases and J gave up 0 bases; unmatched junction bases: 16. CDR3 size: 21 residues.

This clone has a handful of counts. A far larger clone is just one base off, so this is likely a read error. The sample carries other DNA sequences with the same CDR3. J is TRDJ1 and V is TRDV1; 10 bases are shared with TRDD3. Matching the DNA to germline supplied the J gene, which TCRdb does not give. The CDR3 contains 23 residues. The germline CDR1 and CDR2 sequences are TSWWSYY and QGS. Losses at the gene ends were 0 bases for V and 1 base for J; bases not matched to a gene: 23. The CDR3 bases are TGTGCTCTTGGGGAACTAGCCCATCAAATTGGAGATGGGGGATACCAGCCCACCGATAAACTCATCTTT. It encodes CALGELAHQIGDGGYQPTDKLIF.

As for this clone: TCRdb pairs this DNA with a much larger clone's protein that differs at residue 3, likely a read error; the protein shown was translated from the DNA. The J gene is TRDJ1, the V gene TRDV1, with TRDD3 matching over 9 bases. No J segment appears in TCRdb, so it was assigned here by matching the sequence to germline. This CDR3 comprises 21 residues. Germline V gives CDR1 TSWWSYY, CDR2 QGS. The CDR3 region has the DNA TGTGCTATTGGGGAGGGAACCCTTCGCCCCGCTAGGTGGGGGATAAGCGATAAACTCATCTTT. Protein product: CAIGEGTLRPARWGISDKLIF.

This clone was found many times. The protein that TCRdb holds for this DNA derives from a much larger clone and differs from the translated DNA at residue 7, which likely indicates a read error; the protein shown here is translated from the DNA. The rearrangement uses TRDV1 and TRDJ1; D perhaps matches TRDD3 (6 bases). No J segment appears in TCRdb, so it was assigned here by matching the sequence to germline. Germline lookup yields CDR1 TSWWSYY and CDR2 QGS. The CDR3 is 19 residues long. V was clipped by 1 base and J by 2 bases, with 23 bases between them. CDR3 protein: CALGEPSPLILGGTDKLIF. The CDR3 nucleotides are TGTGCTCTTGGGGAACCTTCTCCACTCATACTGGGTGGGACCGATAAACTCATCTTT.

Remarks on this clone: Translating this DNA gives a protein that differs at residue 13 from the TCRdb one, which belongs to a much larger clone; a read error is likely, and the protein shown is this translation. The CDR3 spells CALGEAFCDGTARLFF. CDR3 DNA: TGTGCTCTTGGGGAAGCTTTTTGTGATGGAACAGCACGACTCTTCTTT. The genes are TRDV1 and TRDJ2; D is undetermined. Here the J gene was assigned by germline matching of the DNA, as TCRdb has none. The CDR3 is made up of 16 amino acids. Germline values: CDR1 TSWWSYY, CDR2 QGS.

This clone was counted at least ten times. The chain uses TRDV2 and TRDJ3; D not resolved. Here the J gene came from matching the DNA to germline, since TCRdb omits it. This CDR3 has 17 amino acids. CDR1 is GEAIGNYY and CDR2 is EKD in the germline V gene. The V end lost 0 bases, the J end lost 2 bases, and 10 bases lay between the germline ends. This CDR3 reads CACDTVSAPWDTRQMFF. The CDR3 region has the DNA TGTGCCTGTGACACCGTTTCCGCACCCTGGGACACCCGACAGATGTTTTTC.

A note on this clone: TCRdb shows a much larger clone's protein in place of this DNA's translation, and the two differ at residue 8, likely through a read error; the protein shown is translated from the DNA. The chain links TRDV1 to TRDJ1; TRDD3 aligns across 7 bases. TCRdb is silent on the J gene; assignment here came from matching the DNA to germline. There are 14 residues in the CDR3. Germline trimming cut 8 bases from V and 6 bases from J; bases unmatched to any gene: 12. CDR1 is TSWWSYY and CDR2 is QGS in the germline V gene. The CDR3 loop reads CALYAPWGANKLIF. CDR3 bases: TGTGCTCTTTACGCTCCCTGGGGGGCCAATAAACTCATCTTT.

This clone has a count of ten or more. This DNA translates differently at residue 11 from the TCRdb protein, which is that of a much larger clone; a read error is likely, and the protein shown is the DNA's own translation. CDR3 in amino acids: CALGEVTLLYRGIRPDKLIF. For the CDR3, the DNA is TGTGCTCTTGGGGAAGTCACCCTTTTGTACCGGGGGATACGCCCCGATAAACTCATCTTT. This chain joins TRDV1 and TRDJ1, with 10 bases that match TRDD3. The J gene was not available in TCRdb and was assigned here by matching the DNA to germline segments. Germline V gene data show CDR1 as TSWWSYY and CDR2 as QGS. The trim removed 2 bases at V and 3 bases at J, leaving 18 bases unmatched. This CDR3 is 20 amino acids long.

This clone has a count of ten or more. The protein given by TCRdb reflects a much larger clone and differs at residue 7 from this DNA's translation, likely from a read error; the protein shown is the DNA's translation. This chain uses TRDV2 with TRDJ1; D gene ambiguous. Because TCRdb records no J gene, it was assigned here through a match of the DNA to germline. Germline V gene data show CDR1 as GEAIGNYY and CDR2 as EKD. The CDR3 has 14 amino acids. V gave up 3 bases and J gave up 3 bases, with 13 bases separating them. The CDR3 reads CACDFPPLPDKLIF. The CDR3 coding sequence is TGTGCCTGTGACTTCCCCCCTCTGCCCGATAAACTCATCTTT.